One TCR beta chain is described in this entry. Documented treatment: randomized to nivolumab then ipilimumab (arm A) or the reverse (arm B). Patients had received no earlier DNA-damaging chemotherapy. Sorted cells were live CD3+CD8+, lacking CD19 and CD56, from PBMCs. The data belong to a study of sequential checkpoint blockade in melanoma. Study background: Randomization was 1:1 between first-line nivolumab→ipilimumab and ipilimumab→nivolumab.

Profiled with immunoSEQ multiplex PCR; TCRdb holds only in-frame clones, not every one. The sample includes some 21,000 clones, 80% to 90% of them seen just once. The CDR3 runs to 14 residues. V shed 2 bases, J shed 8 bases, and the junction held 3 bases outside the gene matches. The V gene's germline CDR1 is MNHEY and CDR2 SMNVEV (reference sequence). This sequence was found in a human donor with melanoma. The chain couples TRBV27 to TRBJ1-6; TRBD1 matches at 7 bases. The sequencing used CD8+ T cells sorted from blood (inferred from file names), collected from a patient given nivolumab and ipilimumab in sequence. The CDR3 DNA reads as TGTGCCAGCAGTTTACTGCAGGGGGATTCACCCCTCCACTTT. Translation gives CASSLLQGDSPLHF.